Listed below are T cell receptor beta chains from one sample, sequenced in a study of blood T cell repertoires in COVID-19. Sequenced by immunoSEQ multiplex PCR; TCRdb stores in-frame clones only, minus some. Of 180,000 or so clones listed, about 86% are singletons. Sample: peripheral blood. Receptors were obtained from a man aged 60 to 69 with acute or convalescent COVID-19. CDR3s include the opening cysteine and the closing phenylalanine or tryptophan. Each record gives: D gene, clone size, J gene, V gene, CDR3 protein, CDR3 DNA. The D gene is left open where the match is weak. Only part of the rows carry a size: once, few, many, or a class if the clone is expanded.

>-|few|TRBJ1-1|TRBV28
CASHGWTEAFF
TGTGCCAGCCACGGGTGGACAGAAGCTTTCTTT
>-|-|TRBJ2-3|TRBV7-8
CASSLAGSDTQYF
TGTGCCAGCAGCTTAGCGGGCTCCGATACGCAGTATTTT
>-|-|TRBJ2-3|TRBV18
CASSPPVGLGTDTQYF
TGTGCCAGCTCACCACCGGTGGGACTGGGCACAGATACGCAGTATTTT
>-|once|TRBJ1-1|TRBV15
CATSRDRFPLTEAFF
TGTGCCACCAGCAGAGATCGTTTCCCCCTCACTGAAGCTTTCTTT
>-|-|TRBJ2-2|TRBV6-5
CASSYSSGNTGELFF
TGTGCCAGCAGTTACTCAAGCGGGAACACCGGGGAGCTGTTTTTT
>TRBD2|once|TRBJ2-7|TRBV19
CASSLTGTSGRKSIEQYF
TGTGCCAGTAGTCTTACCGGGACTAGCGGGAGGAAATCCATCGAGCAGTACTTC
>-|-|TRBJ2-7|TRBV29-1
CSVETAYEQYF
TGCAGCGTTGAAACGGCCTACGAGCAGTACTTC
>TRBD1|-|TRBJ2-3|TRBV24-1
CATSYPGTGGTDTQYF
TGTGCCACCAGTTACCCCGGGACAGGCGGCACAGATACGCAGTATTTT
>-|-|TRBJ2-4|TRBV11-2
CASSLGAPKNIQYF
TGTGCCAGCAGCTTGGGAGCCCCCAAAAACATTCAGTACTTC
>-|-|TRBJ1-1|TRBV21-1
CASSKPPEGVPNTEAFF
TGTGCCAGCAGCAAACCGCCTGAGGGGGTCCCCAACACTGAAGCTTTCTTT
>TRBD1|few|TRBJ1-2|TRBV5-1
CASSPEGTGGDGYTF
TGCGCCAGCAGCCCAGAAGGGACAGGGGGCGATGGCTACACCTTC
>-|-|TRBJ1-3|TRBV15
CATSRDSPRSGNTIYF
TGTGCCACCAGCAGGGACAGCCCCCGCTCTGGAAACACCATATATTTT
>-|-|TRBJ1-2|TRBV12-3/TRBV12-4
CASSFSNYGYTF
TGTGCCAGCAGTTTCTCTAACTATGGCTACACCTTC
>-|-|TRBJ2-3|TRBV7-3
CASSPQGDTQYF
TGTGCCAGCAGCCCCCAGGGGGATACGCAGTATTTT
>-|-|TRBJ2-5|TRBV6-5
CASSYGLTGQETQYF
TGTGCCAGCAGTTACGGACTCACCGGGCAAGAGACCCAGTACTTC
>-|-|TRBJ1-2|TRBV5-1
CASSPRPQTGLNGYTF
TGCGCCAGCAGCCCCCGACCTCAGACAGGCCTGAACGGCTACACCTTC
>-|once|TRBJ1-2|TRBV3-1/TRBV3-2
CASSQAERVTDF
TGTGCCAGCAGCCAAGCGGAGAGGGTTACCGACTTC
>-|-|TRBJ2-5|TRBV30
CAWSAGIQETQYF
TGTGCCTGGAGTGCAGGGATCCAAGAGACCCAGTACTTC
>-|-|TRBJ1-3|TRBV19
CASSSGRSGNTIYF
TGTGCCAGTTCATCAGGCCGCTCTGGAAACACCATATATTTT
>TRBD1|-|TRBJ1-2|TRBV6-6
CASSHTGENYGYTF
TGTGCCAGCAGCCATACAGGGGAGAACTATGGCTACACCTTC
>-|few|TRBJ1-2|TRBV2
CASNLFVTDQGGYTF
TGTGCCAGCAACCTTTTCGTGACAGATCAAGGTGGCTACACCTTC
>TRBD1|-|TRBJ1-5|TRBV28
CASTRVQGALRQPQHF
TGTGCCAGCACTCGAGTGCAGGGGGCGCTGCGGCAGCCCCAGCATTTT
>-|few|TRBJ1-2|TRBV7-6
CASSLRDKGGYTF
TGTGCCAGCAGCCTTAGGGACAAGGGAGGCTACACCTTC
>TRBD2|-|TRBJ2-1|TRBV7-3
CASSLSLAGTYNEQFF
TGTGCCAGCAGCTTATCGCTAGCGGGGACCTACAATGAGCAGTTCTTC
>-|-|TRBJ2-7|TRBV9
CASSVGGDRSYEQYF
TGTGCCAGCAGCGTAGGGGGGGACAGATCCTACGAGCAGTACTTC
>-|-|TRBJ1-2|TRBV29-1
CSVTGGEANYGYTF
TGCAGCGTTACGGGCGGGGAAGCTAACTATGGCTACACCTTC
>-|-|TRBJ1-1|TRBV4-1
CASSQIQYTNTEAFF
TGCGCCAGCAGCCAGATACAGTATACTAACACTGAAGCTTTCTTT
>TRBD2|-|TRBJ2-3|TRBV7-2
CASSLGLAGGDGTDTQYF
TGTGCCAGCAGCTTAGGACTAGCGGGAGGAGACGGCACAGATACGCAGTATTTT
>-|-|TRBJ1-2|TRBV2
CASSEARTANYGYTF
TGTGCCAGCAGTGAAGCGCGAACGGCTAACTATGGCTACACCTTC
>TRBD2|-|TRBJ2-7|TRBV28
CASSFRGGTGRQYF
TGTGCCAGCAGTTTTCGGGGGGGGACCGGCCGGCAGTACTTC
>-|-|TRBJ2-5|TRBV12-3/TRBV12-4
CASSSVQKETQYF
TGTGCCAGCAGTTCGGTCCAAAAAGAGACCCAGTACTTC
>TRBD1|-|TRBJ2-7|TRBV27
CASSLGTGSYEQYF
TGTGCCAGCAGTCTTGGGACAGGAAGCTACGAGCAGTACTTC
>TRBD2|-|TRBJ2-5|TRBV24-1
CATSDRTGGLAGEETQYF
TGTGCCACCAGTGATCGGACAGGGGGACTAGCGGGAGAAGAGACCCAGTACTTC